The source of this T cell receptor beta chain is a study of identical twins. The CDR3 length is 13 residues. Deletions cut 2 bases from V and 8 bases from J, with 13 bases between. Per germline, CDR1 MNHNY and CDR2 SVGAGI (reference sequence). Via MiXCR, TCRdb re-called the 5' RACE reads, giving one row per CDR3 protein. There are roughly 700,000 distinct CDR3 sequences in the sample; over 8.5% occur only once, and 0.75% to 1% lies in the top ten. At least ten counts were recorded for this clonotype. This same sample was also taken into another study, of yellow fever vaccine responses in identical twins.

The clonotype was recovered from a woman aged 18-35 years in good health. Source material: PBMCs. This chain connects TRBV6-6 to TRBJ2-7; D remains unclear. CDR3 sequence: CASSYQDRLQQYF. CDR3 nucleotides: TGTGCCAGCAGTTACCAGGACCGTTTGCAGCAGTACTTC.